This entry lists 13 T cell receptor beta chains sequenced from one sample in a study of regulatory T cells in long-lasting Graves disease. The TCR beta library used iRepertoire HTBI primers with Arm-PCR amplification of CDR3. Using its own MiXCR run on the multiplex PCR reads, TCRdb lists one record per CDR3 protein. The data show a few hundred thousand distinct CDR3 sequences, around a quarter seen once. Documented time point: persistent/refractory GD, antithyroid drugs over 5 years with positive TRAb. Extracted PBMC RNA gave rise to the TCR library. The specimen was peripheral blood mononuclear cells (PBMCs), collected when the disease was refractory, from a patient treated with antithyroid drugs. The receptors originated from a female donor with Graves disease.

Only a few counts were recorded for this clonotype. The J gene is TRBJ1-6, the V gene TRBV19; D may be TRBD1 (6 bases). The germline gives CDR1 LNHDA, CDR2 SQIVND (reference sequence). The length of the CDR3 is 14 residues. Trimming took 9 bases from V and 5 from J, leaving 14 bases between them. Here the CDR3 reads CASRPRGNNSPLHF. The CDR3 coding sequence is TGTGCCAGCCGGCCCAGGGGAAATAATTCACCCCTCCACTTT.

This clonotype was detected a few times. The chain recombines TRBV20-1 with TRBJ1-5; possibly TRBD1 for D (6 bases). This CDR3 region has 17 residues. Germline CDR1 DFQATT, CDR2 SNEGSKA (reference sequence). V was cut by 3 bases and J by 5 bases, with 23 bases left in between. DNA for the CDR3: TGCAGTGCTAGGGCGAACGGGACACTCACCGGCGATCAGCCCCAGCATTTT. Protein: CSARANGTLTGDQPQHF.

This clonotype has just a few counts. This chain joins TRBV20-1 and TRBJ1-5, with 7 nucleotides matching TRBD1. From germline, CDR1 is DFQATT and CDR2 SNEGSKA (reference sequence). The CDR3 consists of 18 residues. With 6 bases clipped from V and 0 bases from J, the junction kept 17 bases outside the gene matches. The CDR3 coding sequence is TGCAGTGCCGCAAGAGACAGGGAGACTTATATTAGCAATCAGCCCCAGCATTTT. It encodes CSAARDRETYISNQPQHF.

This clonotype occurred many times. The chain couples TRBV2 to TRBJ1-5; 11 bases line up with TRBD1. V gave up 3 bases and J gave up 3 bases; unmatched junction bases: 1. This CDR3 region has 15 residues. CDR1 SNHLY and CDR2 FYNNEI come from the germline V gene. CDR3 nucleotides: TGTGCCAGCAGTGAGGGACAGGGGGTCAATCAGCCCCAGCATTTT. Its protein product is CASSEGQGVNQPQHF.

This chain links TRBV27 with TRBJ2-7; D remains unclear. Germline CDR1 and CDR2: MNHEY and SMNVEV (reference sequence). The CDR3 loop spans 16 amino acids. Trimming pared 4 bases from V and 0 bases from J, leaving 16 bases between. CDR3 in amino acids: CASSYAPGSGSYEQYF. For the CDR3, the DNA is TGTGCCAGCAGTTACGCGCCGGGTTCGGGCTCCTACGAGCAGTACTTC.

The table lists this clonotype with many counts. The rearrangement links TRBV7-7 to TRBJ2-7; 7 positions agree with TRBD1. The CDR3 has 12 residues. V shed 5 bases, J shed 6 bases, and the junction held 4 bases outside the gene matches. The germline CDR1 and CDR2 sequences are SSHAT and FNYEAQ (reference sequence). The DNA of the CDR3 is TGTGCCAGCAGCGCTTCAGGGGGCGAGCAGTACTTC. It encodes CASSASGGEQYF. The complete variable domain, with remaining parts taken from reference TRBV7-7 and TRBJ2-7, reads GAGVSQSPRYKVTKRGQDVTLRCDPISSHATLYWYQQALGQGPEFLTYFNYEAQPDKSGLPSDRFSAERPEGSISTLTIQRTEQRDSAMYRCASSASGGEQYFGPGTRLTVT.

This clonotype was seen repeatedly, ten times or more. V usage is TRBV20-1 and J usage is TRBJ2-5; the D gene is possibly TRBD1 (5 bases). The CDR3 is made up of 12 amino acids. V lost 3 bases, J lost 4 bases, and 9 bases lay in between. The germline gives CDR1 DFQATT, CDR2 SNEGSKA (reference sequence). DNA of the CDR3: TGCAGTGCTAGGTCGCAGGGAGAGACCCAGTACTTC. Amino acids: CSARSQGETQYF.

This clonotype was counted ten times or more. V gene TRBV18 combines with J gene TRBJ2-2; D gene unclear. This CDR3 spans 12 amino acids. Germline values: CDR1 KGHSH, CDR2 LQKENI. V was clipped by 8 bases and J by 5 bases, with 9 bases between them. The CDR3 spells CASSSRTGELFF. As DNA, the CDR3 is TGTGCCAGCAGCTCTAGAACCGGGGAGCTGTTTTTT.

The chain links TRBV30 to TRBJ2-7; the D gene is possibly TRBD1 (5 bases). Germline CDR1 and CDR2: GTSNPN and SVGIG (reference sequence). V lost 5 bases and J 4 bases, leaving 12 bases between the germline ends. There are 12 residues in the CDR3. The CDR3 DNA sequence: TGTGCCTGGTCAGGGTATGAATACGAGCAGTACTTC. It yields the protein CAWSGYEYEQYF.

This clonotype was counted only a few times. The chain is built from TRBV4-1 and TRBJ1-2; D may be TRBD1 (5 bases). CDR1 MGHRA and CDR2 YSYEKL come from the germline V gene. CDR3 length: 17 amino acids. Trimming shortened V by 0 bases and J by 5 bases, and 19 bases separated the two germline ends. As DNA, the CDR3 is TGCGCCAGCAGCCAAGATCCAGTAACAGGTCGGGTTTATGGCTACACCTTC. Translated: CASSQDPVTGRVYGYTF.

This clonotype was recorded many times. The chain links TRBV28 to TRBJ2-5; no reliable D call. CDR1 and CDR2 (germline): MDHEN, SYDVKM. V lost 6 bases and J 0 bases, leaving 11 bases between the germline ends. This CDR3 contains 14 residues. The CDR3 bases are TGTGCCAGCAGCCGCGCCCAGGACCAAGAGACCCAGTACTTC. Amino acids: CASSRAQDQETQYF.

The chain joins TRBV7-9 to TRBJ1-2, with D tentatively TRBD1 (5 bases). V gave up 3 bases and J gave up 0 bases, with 11 bases separating them. The CDR3 contains 15 residues. Germline V gene sequence: CDR1 SEHNR, CDR2 FQNEAQ (reference sequence). The CDR3 nucleotides read TGTGCCAGCAGCTTTTTGGAGGGGCCTAACTATGGCTACACCTTC. This sequence encodes CASSFLEGPNYGYTF.

This clonotype came up many times. V is TRBV28 and J is TRBJ2-7; tentative D call: TRBD2 (5 bases). Trimming removed 5 bases from V and 1 base from J, with 15 bases in between. The germline CDR1 and CDR2 sequences are MDHEN and SYDVKM. The CDR3 contains 15 residues. This CDR3 is CASSRFRPGSYEQYF. DNA of the CDR3: TGTGCCAGCAGTCGCTTCCGACCGGGATCCTACGAGCAGTACTTC.